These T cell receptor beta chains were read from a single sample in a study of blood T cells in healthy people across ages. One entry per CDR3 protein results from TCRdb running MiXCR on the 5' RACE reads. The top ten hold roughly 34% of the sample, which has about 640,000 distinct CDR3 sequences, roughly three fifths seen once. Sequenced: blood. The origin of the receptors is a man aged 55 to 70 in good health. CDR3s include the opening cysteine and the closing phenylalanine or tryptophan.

CDR3: CSVVETATDTQYF; V: TRBV29-1; J: TRBJ2-3
CDR3: CSARGLAGQETQYF; V: TRBV20-1; J: TRBJ2-5
CDR3: CASSYPPRRSSYNEQFF; V: TRBV6-9; J: TRBJ2-1
CDR3: CASSQEDRGTEAFF; V: TRBV4-2; J: TRBJ1-1
CDR3: CASSLELISYNEQFF; V: TRBV5-1; J: TRBJ2-1
CDR3: CASEGPADTQYF; V: TRBV6-5; J: TRBJ2-3
CDR3: CASSPRVRENEQYF; V: TRBV11-2; J: TRBJ2-7
CDR3: CASSYADPGGYGYTF; V: TRBV6-5; J: TRBJ1-2
CDR3: CASSYSDRVEQYF; V: TRBV6-6; J: TRBJ2-7
CDR3: CASGRGHGYTF; V: TRBV7-9; J: TRBJ1-2
CDR3: CASKPARVTYEQYF; V: TRBV27; J: TRBJ2-7
CDR3: CATRTGGRETQYF; V: TRBV12-3/TRBV12-4; J: TRBJ2-5
CDR3: CASSGGGGGYNEQFF; V: TRBV6-1; J: TRBJ2-1
CDR3: CASSSPLRTGAETQYF; V: TRBV28; J: TRBJ2-5
CDR3: CSATRTGGFSETQYF; V: TRBV20-1; J: TRBJ2-5
CDR3: CASSQDIWRDGGSNQPQHF; V: TRBV4-1; J: TRBJ1-5
CDR3: CSASSGGVQEQYF; V: TRBV20-1; J: TRBJ2-7
CDR3: CSVGPDSYSRAEAFF; V: TRBV29-1; J: TRBJ1-1
CDR3: CSARGTEGPTDAQYF; V: TRBV20-1; J: TRBJ2-3
CDR3: CSARGPLQGLDQPQHF; V: TRBV20-1; J: TRBJ1-5
CDR3: CASRLQGGLKGQYF; V: TRBV27; J: TRBJ2-5
CDR3: CASSLSLHTDTQYF; V: TRBV27; J: TRBJ2-3
CDR3: CASSQRGLADKETQYF; V: TRBV4-1; J: TRBJ2-5
CDR3: CASSLEGGNEQYF; V: TRBV5-1; J: TRBJ2-7
CDR3: CASRTRQATNYGYTF; V: TRBV6-1; J: TRBJ1-2
CDR3: CASSRGQTYEQYF; V: TRBV5-1; J: TRBJ2-7
CDR3: CASSYSLNTEAFF; V: TRBV6-7; J: TRBJ1-1
CDR3: CASSQIGTQYF; V: TRBV14; J: NA
CDR3: CSVEDWAGGEQVF; V: TRBV29-1; J: TRBJ2-1
CDR3: CSARPTSGAQETQYF; V: TRBV20-1; J: TRBJ2-5
CDR3: CASSQGGVQKYEQYF; V: TRBV3-1; J: NA
CDR3: CASSPDRVNNQPQHF; V: TRBV12-3/TRBV12-4; J: TRBJ1-5
CDR3: CSARGPGGPDTQYF; V: TRBV20-1; J: TRBJ2-3
CDR3: CASKVGGGETQYF; V: TRBV10-2; J: NA
CDR3: CATSRDLRDTQYF; V: TRBV15; J: TRBJ2-3
CDR3: CASSQGVGGGTQYF; V: TRBV3-1; J: TRBJ2-5
CDR3: CALTPGFGSPLHF; V: TRBV7-9; J: TRBJ1-6